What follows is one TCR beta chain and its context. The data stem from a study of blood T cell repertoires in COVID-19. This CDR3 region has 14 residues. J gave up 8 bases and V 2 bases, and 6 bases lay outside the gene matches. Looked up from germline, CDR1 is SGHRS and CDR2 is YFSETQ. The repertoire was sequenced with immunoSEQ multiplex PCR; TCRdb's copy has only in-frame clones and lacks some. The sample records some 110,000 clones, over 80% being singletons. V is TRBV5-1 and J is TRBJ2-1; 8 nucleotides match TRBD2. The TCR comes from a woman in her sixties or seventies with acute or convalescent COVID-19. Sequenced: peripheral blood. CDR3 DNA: TGCGCCAGCAGCTTTGGCGGGAGGAGAGATGAGCAGTTCTTC. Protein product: CASSFGGRRDEQFF.